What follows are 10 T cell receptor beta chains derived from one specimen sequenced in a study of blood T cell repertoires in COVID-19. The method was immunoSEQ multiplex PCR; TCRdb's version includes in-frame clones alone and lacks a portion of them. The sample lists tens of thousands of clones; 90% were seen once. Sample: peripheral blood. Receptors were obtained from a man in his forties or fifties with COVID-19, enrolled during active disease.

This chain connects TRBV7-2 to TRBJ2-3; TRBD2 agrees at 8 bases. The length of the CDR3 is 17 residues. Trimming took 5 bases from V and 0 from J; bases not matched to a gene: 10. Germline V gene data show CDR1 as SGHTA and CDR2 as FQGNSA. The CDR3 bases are TGTGCCAGCAGCACGTCTAGCGGGTTATTTAGCACAGATACGCAGTATTTT. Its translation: CASSTSSGLFSTDTQYF. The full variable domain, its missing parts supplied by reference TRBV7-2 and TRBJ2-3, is GAGVSQSPSNKVTEKGKDVELRCDPISGHTALYWYRQSLGQGLEFLIYFQGNSAPDKSGLPSDRFSAERTGGSVSTLTIQRTQQEDSAVYLCASSTSSGLFSTDTQYFGPGTRLTVL.

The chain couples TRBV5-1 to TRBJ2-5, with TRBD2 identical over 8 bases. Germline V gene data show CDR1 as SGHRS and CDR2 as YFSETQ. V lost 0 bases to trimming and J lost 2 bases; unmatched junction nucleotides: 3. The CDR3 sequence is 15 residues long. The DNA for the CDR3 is TGCGCCAGCAGCTTGGGATTAGCGGGGCAAGAGACCCAGTACTTC. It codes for CASSLGLAGQETQYF.

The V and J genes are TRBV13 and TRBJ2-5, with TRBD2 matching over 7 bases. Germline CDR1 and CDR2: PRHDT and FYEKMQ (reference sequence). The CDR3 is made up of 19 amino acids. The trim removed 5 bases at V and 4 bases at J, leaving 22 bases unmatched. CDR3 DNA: TGTGCCAGCAGCCCCCGTTCGTCTAGCGCCGGAGTAGCGGGAGAGACCCAGTACTTC. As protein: CASSPRSSSAGVAGETQYF.

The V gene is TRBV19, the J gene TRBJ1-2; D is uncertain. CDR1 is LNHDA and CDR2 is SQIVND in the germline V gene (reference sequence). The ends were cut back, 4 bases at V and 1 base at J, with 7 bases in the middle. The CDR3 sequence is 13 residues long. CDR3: CASSNNLNYGYTF. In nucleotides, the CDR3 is TGTGCCAGTAGTAATAATCTTAACTATGGCTACACCTTC.

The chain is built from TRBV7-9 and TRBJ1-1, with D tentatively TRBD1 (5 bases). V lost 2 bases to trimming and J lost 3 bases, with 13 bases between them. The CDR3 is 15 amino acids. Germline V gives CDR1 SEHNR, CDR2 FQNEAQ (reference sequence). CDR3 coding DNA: TGTGCCAGCAGCTTATCCAATTCGGGGGACACTGAAGCTTTCTTT. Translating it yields CASSLSNSGDTEAFF.

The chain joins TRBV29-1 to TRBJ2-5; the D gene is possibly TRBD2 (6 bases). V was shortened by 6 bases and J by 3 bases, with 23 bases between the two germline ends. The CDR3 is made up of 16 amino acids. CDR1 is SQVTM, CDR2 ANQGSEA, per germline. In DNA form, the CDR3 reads TGCAGCGTACCCGGGGCTACCCATTGGGGGGAAGAGACCCAGTACTTC. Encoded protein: CSVPGATHWGEETQYF.

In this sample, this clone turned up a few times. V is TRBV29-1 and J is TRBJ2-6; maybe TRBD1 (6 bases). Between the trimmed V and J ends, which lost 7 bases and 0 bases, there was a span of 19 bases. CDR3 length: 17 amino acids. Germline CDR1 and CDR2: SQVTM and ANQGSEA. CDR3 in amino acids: CSAQGGSTGSGANVLTF. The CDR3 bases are TGCAGCGCCCAAGGGGGATCTACCGGCTCTGGGGCCAACGTCCTGACTTTC.

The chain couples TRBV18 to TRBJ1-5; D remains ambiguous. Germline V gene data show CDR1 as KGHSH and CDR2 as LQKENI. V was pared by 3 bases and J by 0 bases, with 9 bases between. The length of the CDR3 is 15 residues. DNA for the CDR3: TGTGCCAGCTCACCTCGGAGGGATAGCAATCAGCCCCAGCATTTT. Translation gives CASSPRRDSNQPQHF.

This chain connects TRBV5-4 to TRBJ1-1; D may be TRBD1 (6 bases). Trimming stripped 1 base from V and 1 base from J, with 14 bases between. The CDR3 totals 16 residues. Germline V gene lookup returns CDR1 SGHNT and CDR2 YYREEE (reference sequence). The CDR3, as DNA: TGTGCCAGCAGCTTGTCGGGGGGCGCGGGGAACACTGAAGCTTTCTTT. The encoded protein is CASSLSGGAGNTEAFF.

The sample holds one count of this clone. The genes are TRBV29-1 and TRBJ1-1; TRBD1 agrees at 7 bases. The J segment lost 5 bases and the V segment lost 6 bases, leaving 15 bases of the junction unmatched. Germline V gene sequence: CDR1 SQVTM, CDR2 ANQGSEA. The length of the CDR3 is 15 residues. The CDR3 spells CSVSKQGQLRTEAFF. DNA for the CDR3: TGCAGCGTCTCAAAACAGGGGCAGTTGAGAACTGAAGCTTTCTTT.